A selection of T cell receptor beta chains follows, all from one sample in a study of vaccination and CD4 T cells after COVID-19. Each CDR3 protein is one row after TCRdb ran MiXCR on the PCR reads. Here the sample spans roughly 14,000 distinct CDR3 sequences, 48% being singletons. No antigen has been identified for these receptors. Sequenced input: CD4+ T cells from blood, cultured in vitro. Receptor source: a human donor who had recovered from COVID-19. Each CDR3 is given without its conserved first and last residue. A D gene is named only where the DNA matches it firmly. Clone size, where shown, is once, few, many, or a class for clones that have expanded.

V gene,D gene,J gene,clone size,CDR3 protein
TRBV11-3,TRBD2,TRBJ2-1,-,ASSPRGRREGYNEQF
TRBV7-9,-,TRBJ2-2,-,ASSPLRGALTGELF
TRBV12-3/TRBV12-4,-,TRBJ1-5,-,ASSLGGGLSQPQH
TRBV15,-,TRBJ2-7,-,ATSRDPSAPYEQY
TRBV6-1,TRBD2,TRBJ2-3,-,ASSAGTSGVVDTQY
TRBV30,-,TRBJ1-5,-,AWSRQVGVDQPQH
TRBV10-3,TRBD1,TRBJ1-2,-,AISDRDVLNYGYT
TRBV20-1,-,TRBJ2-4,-,SAPWPKNIQY
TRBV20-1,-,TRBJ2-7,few,SASGPYEQY
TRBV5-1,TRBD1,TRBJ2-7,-,ASSSQGVKTSYEQY
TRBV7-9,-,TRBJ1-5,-,ASSIGQINQPQH
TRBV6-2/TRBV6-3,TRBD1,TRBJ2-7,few,ASRSPGTVYEQY
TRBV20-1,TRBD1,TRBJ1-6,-,SARETGFSYNSPLH
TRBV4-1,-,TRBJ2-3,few,ASSHLAVSRTQY
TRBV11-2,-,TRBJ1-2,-,ASSLVRGNYGYT
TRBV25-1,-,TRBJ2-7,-,ASSSSARTSYEQY
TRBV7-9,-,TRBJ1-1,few,ASSLDGRIGGTEAF
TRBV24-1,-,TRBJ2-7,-,ATSEDLATEQY
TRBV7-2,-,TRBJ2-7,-,ASSPTGSVIYEQY
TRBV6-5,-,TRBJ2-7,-,ASSYGQVPYEQY
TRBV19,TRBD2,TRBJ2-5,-,ASGKTSGSETQY